The present entry profiles one T cell receptor (beta chain) with its context. This sample is part of a study of tumor T cells in aggressive B-cell lymphoma. Germline trimming cut 4 bases from V and 8 bases from J; bases unmatched to any gene: 6. CDR3 size: 14 residues. CDR1 is LGHNA and CDR2 is YSLEER in the germline V gene. The repertoire was sequenced with immunoSEQ multiplex PCR; TCRdb's copy has only in-frame clones and lacks some. The data contain 6,000 or so clones, approximately 80% of them seen just once; the ten biggest clones take up 2.8%. The specimen sequenced was tumor tissue. The TCR sequence derives from an adult with diffuse large B cell lymphoma. V and J are TRBV4-3 and TRBJ2-1; 9 bases fit TRBD1. The CDR3 protein is CASSRTGVGDEQFF. CDR3 DNA sequence: TGCGCCAGCAGCCGGACAGGGGTGGGGGATGAGCAGTTCTTC.